Given below is one T cell receptor (beta chain) in context. The clone's antigen remains unknown. No base qualities exist here, and no much larger clone lies one base off it. The 39 donors, aged about 6 to 95 years, were systemically healthy Caucasian individuals from Russia. Roughly 9.5 milliliters of peripheral blood were drawn from each donor into EDTA-treated Vacutainer tubes. Ficoll-Paque density-gradient centrifugation was used to isolate PBMCs, with at least 6.5 million obtained per sample. Total RNA was extracted from PBMCs with Trizol reagent, with at least 6 micrograms obtained per sample. For every donor, an aliquot of PBMCs went through flow cytometry to measure the percentages of naive CD45RAhigh/CD27high T cells. The sample belongs to a study of blood T cells in healthy people across ages (dated by TCRdb to between 2015 and 2016). Background for the entire study: In model experiments, template switching captured about one uniquely barcoded TCR beta cDNA molecule for every two T cells. Age-related changes in TCR beta repertoire diversity were measured in the study by deep sequencing normalized with unique cDNA molecular identifiers. The donors were split into four age groups: young (average 16 years), middle-aged (more than 35), aged (62) and long-lived (approximately 80). Two additional independent replicas of 1 million unique cDNA reads from the same blood draw were analyzed for two donors (one aged 18 to 29 and one aged 80 or older). To avoid experimental bias, donors of different ages were spread randomly across the sequencing lanes.

V loses 2 bases at its end and J loses 1 base; junction bases beyond the gene matches: 11. The CDR3 numbers 18 residues from cysteine through phenylalanine. The read is trimmed to its CDR3 DNA, 54 bases read in frame from base 1. As encoded in the germline V gene, CDR1 is MNHNS while CDR2 is SASEGT. Paper-wide results and their limitations: A strong correlation was found between observed TCR beta diversity and the percentage of naive T cells measured by flow cytometry. The long-lived group showed more naive CD4+ T cells, fewer expanded clones and increased TCR diversity than the aged group, suggesting age selection. Because donor CMV infection status was unknown, age-related changes in expanded clonotypes were potentially confounded. Estimates of total diversity based on one million sequenced T cells were considered lower bounds and underestimates. Because profiling used bulk unsorted PBMCs, naive and antigen-experienced compartments could not be compared conclusively. As age increased, observed TCR beta diversity per million T cells dropped in a roughly linear way, and a significant reduction was already evident by age roughly 36.

To prepare the library, 5' RACE was applied. A second PCR of about 6 to 12 cycles was run with a J-beta primer mix and a sample-barcoded 5' primer. A unique molecular identifier was introduced onto each TCR beta cDNA molecule by a template-switch 5' adaptor carrying 12 random nucleotides. Each sample yielded at least 2.5 million CDR3-containing paired-end reads. First-strand cDNA synthesis was performed from all RNA using the Mint cDNA synthesis kit, with priming by a TRBC-specific oligonucleotide. All cDNA was treated with uracil-DNA glycosylase and then went through a first 18-cycle PCR with the universal primers M1SS and BC2_uni_R. The authors' analysis ran thus. For normalization, 1 million high-quality reads, each with a distinct molecular identifier, were randomly selected from each sample. Reads with shared molecular identifiers were discarded instead of being binned into consensus sequences. MiTCR, set to a Q25 quality threshold and the strictest error-elimination algorithm, was used for CDR3 identification, clonotype clustering and error correction. A nonparametric unseen species model with Euler transformation was used to estimate lower-bound total TCR beta diversity. TCRdb applied fastp at Q25 and MiXCR to the public reads, then kept only in-frame beta chains. Records with the same CDR3 protein are collapsed into one entry carrying the most frequent genes and DNA. Here the V and J calls rest on TCRdb's processing, not on the authors' analysis. The sample contains 1.5 million to 2 million distinct CDR3 sequences, about two fifths of them found a single time. The ten largest clonotypes hold approximately 22% of the sample.

This receptor was taken from a human donor in good health. Specimen: blood. The rearrangement combines TRBV6-1 with TRBJ2-5; 9 bases in the middle match TRBD2. The nucleotide sequence is given as TGTGCCAGCAGTGAATGGACAGCGGGGGGCAGCCTCCAAGAGACCCAGTACTTC. Its amino acids are CASSEWTAGGSLQETQYF.